This entry concerns a single T cell receptor (beta chain). The antigen remains unidentified. These data originate in a study of OX40 agonist ivuxolimab in advanced cancers. Study overall: Dose-escalation patients' cancers were hepatocellular carcinoma, melanoma, renal cell or head and neck cancer.

Findings and limits, study-wide: Both blood CD4+ and CD8+ T cells showed clonal growth by week 6 at 0.1 to 3.0 mg/kg.

The CDR3 is made up of 16 amino acids. Germline V CDR1 and CDR2: SGHDT, YYEEEE. Trimming took off 0 bases at V and 8 bases at J, with 18 bases between the two ends. Sequenced by immunoSEQ multiplex PCR; TCRdb stores in-frame clones only, minus some. The sample shows tens of thousands of clones, about 94% of them seen only once. This sequence was found in an adult with an advanced solid tumor such as melanoma, head and neck, liver or kidney cancer. The rearrangement uses TRBV5-6 and TRBJ2-1, with a tentative D call TRBD2 (5 bases). This material consisted of CD4+ or CD8+ T cells sorted from blood, taken in a trial of the OX40 agonist ivuxolimab. The CDR3: CASSLGAGPPVDEQFF. In nucleotides, the CDR3 is TGTGCCAGCAGCTTGGGGGCGGGCCCCCCGGTTGATGAGCAGTTCTTC.